The clone carrying this T cell receptor (beta chain) has just a few counts. J lost 0 bases, V lost 0 bases, and 1 base had no gene match. Looked up from germline, CDR1 is KGHDR and CDR2 is SFDVKD. This CDR3 spans 16 amino acids. Clones were sequenced by immunoSEQ multiplex PCR, and TCRdb holds only the in-frame ones, with some missing. Of a few hundred thousand clones listed, approximately 82% are singletons. The record originates from a study of blood T cell repertoires in COVID-19. On the study more broadly: PBMCs, B-cell-depleted T cells, or T cells were the source of the cDNA or gDNA that made up the material.

The gene calls are TRBV24-1 and TRBJ2-1; 7 bases align to TRBD1. Sequencing used peripheral blood. The sequence derives from a woman aged 18-35 years with acute or convalescent COVID-19. CDR3 in DNA: TGTGCCACCAGTGATTTGAGGGACAGCTCCTACAATGAGCAGTTCTTC. Protein sequence: CATSDLRDSSYNEQFF.